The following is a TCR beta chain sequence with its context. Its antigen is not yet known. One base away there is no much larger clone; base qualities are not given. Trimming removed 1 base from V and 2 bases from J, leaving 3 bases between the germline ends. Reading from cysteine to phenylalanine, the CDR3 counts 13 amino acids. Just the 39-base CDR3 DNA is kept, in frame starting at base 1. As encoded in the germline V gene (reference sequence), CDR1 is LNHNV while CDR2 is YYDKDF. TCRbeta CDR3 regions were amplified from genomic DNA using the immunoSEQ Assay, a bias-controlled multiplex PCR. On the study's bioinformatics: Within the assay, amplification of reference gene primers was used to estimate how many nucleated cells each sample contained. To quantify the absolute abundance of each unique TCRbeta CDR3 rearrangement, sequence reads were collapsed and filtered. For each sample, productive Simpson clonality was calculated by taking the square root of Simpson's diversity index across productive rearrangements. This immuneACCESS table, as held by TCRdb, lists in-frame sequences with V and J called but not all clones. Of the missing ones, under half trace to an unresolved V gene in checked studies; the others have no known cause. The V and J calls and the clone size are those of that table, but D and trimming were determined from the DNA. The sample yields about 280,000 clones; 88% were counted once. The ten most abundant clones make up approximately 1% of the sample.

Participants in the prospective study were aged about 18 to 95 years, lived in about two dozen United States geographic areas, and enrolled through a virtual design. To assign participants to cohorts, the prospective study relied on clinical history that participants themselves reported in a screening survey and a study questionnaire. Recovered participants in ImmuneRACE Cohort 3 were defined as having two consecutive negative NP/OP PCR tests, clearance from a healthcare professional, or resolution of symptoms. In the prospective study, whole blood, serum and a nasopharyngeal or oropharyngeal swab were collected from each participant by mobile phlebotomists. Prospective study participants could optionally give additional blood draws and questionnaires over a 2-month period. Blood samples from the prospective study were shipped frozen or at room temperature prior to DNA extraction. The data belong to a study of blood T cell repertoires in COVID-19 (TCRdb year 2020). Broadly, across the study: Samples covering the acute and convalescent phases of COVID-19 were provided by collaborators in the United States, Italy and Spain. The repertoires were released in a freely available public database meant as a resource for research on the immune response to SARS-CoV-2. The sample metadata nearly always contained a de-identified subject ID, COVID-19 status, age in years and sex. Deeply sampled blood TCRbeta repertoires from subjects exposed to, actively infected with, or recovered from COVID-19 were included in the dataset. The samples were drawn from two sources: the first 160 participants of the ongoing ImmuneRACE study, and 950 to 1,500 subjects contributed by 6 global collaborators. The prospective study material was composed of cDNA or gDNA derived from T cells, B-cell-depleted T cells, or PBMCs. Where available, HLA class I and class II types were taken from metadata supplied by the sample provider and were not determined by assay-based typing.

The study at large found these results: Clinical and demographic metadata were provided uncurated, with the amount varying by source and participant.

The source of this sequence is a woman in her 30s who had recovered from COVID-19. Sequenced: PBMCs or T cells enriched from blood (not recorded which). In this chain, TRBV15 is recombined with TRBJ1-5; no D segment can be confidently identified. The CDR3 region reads CATSRVGNQPQHF. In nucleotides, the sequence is TGTGCCACCAGCAGAGTAGGCAATCAGCCCCAGCATTTT.